The following is a T cell receptor beta chain sequence with its context. The antigen is unknown. TCRdb's table, derived via immunoSEQ multiplex PCR, lists solely in-frame clones and lacks some. The sample lists 40,000 to 55,000 clones; around 89% were seen once. This entry is derived from a study of regulatory and conventional T cells in RAG deficiency. This CDR3 has 14 amino acids. Germline loops: CDR1 LNHNV, CDR2 YYDKDF (reference sequence). The ends were cut back, 0 bases at V and 4 bases at J, with 8 bases in the middle. Study-level findings and limits: Omenn syndrome and CID/AS patients had about 110-fold fewer unique Treg TCR beta sequences, versus roughly 10-fold elsewhere. Patient subsets had shorter CDR3s; Omenn Treg-Tconv overlap exceeded 85%. Shannon entropy was markedly lower and Simpson indices higher in RAG-deficient patients than control T-cell subsets.

The sorted conventional CD4+ T cells were CD25-low and CD127-high, with genomic DNA sequenced. These data also featured in a second study, about regulatory T cells. That study reports: Primers: 52 TRBV forward and 13 TRBJ reverse. Skewed V and J usage and few unique V-J pairs marked patient repertoires, most in Tregs.

The chain recombines TRBV15 with TRBJ2-3, with D perhaps being TRBD1 or TRBD2 (5 bases each). This clonotype was sampled from a human donor in good health. Sequenced: CD4+ effector T cells sorted from blood. CDR3 residues: CATSREGESDTQYF. The CDR3 DNA sequence: TGTGCCACCAGCAGAGAGGGGGAGTCAGATACGCAGTATTTT.